Shown below are 30 T cell receptor beta chains from a single sample sequenced in a study of T-cell memory formation after mild COVID-19 listed by TCRdb under 2021. Receptor amplification or capture employed 5' RACE. The reads were generated on an Illumina NovaSeq 6000. Using fastp at Q25 and MiXCR, TCRdb reprocessed the public reads and kept productive beta chains. Every distinct CDR3 protein forms one entry, paired with its most common genes and DNA. This sample has hundreds of thousands of distinct CDR3 sequences in its table, and roughly 15% of those were observed once. The leading ten clones occupy about a fifth of the sample. The source material was PBMCs or a T cell subset sorted from them (not recorded which). The origin of the receptors is a young man who had mild COVID-19 (a few samples of this study predate the infection). The sample titles of this study are shuffled in the database, so cell type and time point are left out; the donor was told from shared clones.

This clonotype was picked up a small number of times. This chain joins TRBV6-5 and TRBJ1-5, with 9 bases identical to TRBD1. The trim removed 6 bases at V and 6 bases at J, leaving 9 bases unmatched. CDR3 length: 15 residues. Looked up from germline, CDR1 is MNHEY and CDR2 is SVGAGI. In nucleotides, the CDR3 is TGTGCCAGCAGACCGACAGGGGGGTATAGTCAGCCCCAGCATTTT. It translates to CASRPTGGYSQPQHF.

V and J are TRBV6-1 and TRBJ2-7; TRBD1 agrees at 9 bases. The trim removed 10 bases at V and 2 bases at J, leaving 9 bases unmatched. The CDR3 is 14 residues long. Germline V gene sequence: CDR1 MNHNS, CDR2 SASEGT. The CDR3 DNA sequence: TGTGCCACCACGATCGGGACAGGGACCTACGAGCAGTACTTC. It translates to CATTIGTGTYEQYF.

This clonotype was counted a few times. The chain joins TRBV4-1 to TRBJ1-1, with D tentatively TRBD1 (6 bases). The CDR3 has 13 residues. Trimming stripped 8 bases from V and 0 bases from J, with 10 bases between. Germline assignment: CDR1 MGHRA and CDR2 YSYEKL. As DNA, the CDR3 is TGCGCCAGCCGGGGGCATTTGAACACTGAAGCTTTCTTT. Its translation is CASRGHLNTEAFF.

This clonotype was picked up a small number of times. This chain uses TRBV12-5 with TRBJ2-7, with TRBD2 as a possible D gene (6 bases). This CDR3 comprises 13 residues. The germline CDR1 and CDR2 sequences are LGHNT and FRNRAP. With 4 bases removed from V and 0 bases from J, the gap between germline ends came to 7 bases. CDR3 in amino acids: CASGWGGSYEQYF. The CDR3 DNA follows: TGTGCTAGTGGTTGGGGAGGCTCCTACGAGCAGTACTTC.

The rearrangement links TRBV5-1 to TRBJ2-2; D is tentatively TRBD1 or TRBD2 (5 bases each). This CDR3 spans 14 amino acids. Germline-derived CDR1 and CDR2 are SGHRS and YFSETQ. V was pared by 5 bases and J by 3 bases, with 11 bases between. Here the CDR3 DNA reads TGCGCCAGCAGGTCCGGGACCTACACCGGGGAGCTGTTTTTT. As protein: CASRSGTYTGELFF.

The chain carries TRBV12-3 or TRBV12-4 and TRBJ2-1; 10 bases fit TRBD1. CDR3 length: 14 residues. V lost 10 bases and J lost 7; bases outside the gene matches: 10. CDR3 sequence: CAIDTTDRGNEQFF. For the CDR3, the DNA is TGTGCCATCGACACCACGGACAGGGGGAATGAGCAGTTCTTC.

This clonotype was counted between two and nine times. The chain joins TRBV20-1 to TRBJ1-1, with no clear D. The CDR3 has 14 residues. Germline V gene lookup returns CDR1 DFQATT and CDR2 SNEGSKA (reference sequence). The germline V and J ends were trimmed by 6 bases and 0 bases, with 14 bases remaining between them. CDR3 in amino acids: CSATRRGMNTEAFF. The CDR3 region has the DNA TGCAGTGCCACCCGTCGGGGTATGAACACTGAAGCTTTCTTT.

This clonotype has just a few counts. V is TRBV20-1 and J is TRBJ1-4, with D hard to call. Trimming removed 0 bases at V and 8 bases at J, with 13 bases between. CDR3 size: 14 residues. The germline V gene has CDR1 DFQATT and CDR2 SNEGSKA (reference sequence). The CDR3 DNA reads as TGCAGTGCTAGAGATTATCTTAATGACGAAAAACTGTTTTTT. This encodes CSARDYLNDEKLFF.

This chain links TRBV7-9 with TRBJ2-4; perhaps TRBD1 as D (5 bases). V gave up 1 base and J gave up 11 bases, with 9 bases separating them. The CDR3 loop spans 12 amino acids. Per germline, CDR1 SEHNR and CDR2 FQNEAQ (reference sequence). CDR3: CASSLEDRVQYF. The CDR3 DNA reads as TGTGCCAGCAGCTTAGAAGACAGAGTTCAGTACTTC.

V is TRBV10-3 and J is TRBJ2-3; 8 bases are a match to TRBD2. V dropped 8 bases and J dropped 3; count of bases not matched to a gene: 7. The CDR3 spans 14 residues. CDR1 and CDR2 from the germline V gene are ENHRY and SYGVKD. Written as DNA, the CDR3 is TGTGCCATCCAAGTCGCGGGGGGAACAGATACGCAGTATTTT. This gives the protein CAIQVAGGTDTQYF.

The V gene is TRBV5-1, the J gene TRBJ2-1, with TRBD1 identical over 10 bases. CDR1 and CDR2 (germline): SGHRS, YFSETQ. The CDR3 is 16 amino acids. V trimming: 0 bases; J trimming: 6 bases; junction bases outside the gene matches: 6. The CDR3 protein is CASSLATGTGVNEQFF. In nucleotides, the CDR3 is TGCGCCAGCAGCTTGGCGACCGGGACAGGGGTCAATGAGCAGTTCTTC.

This clonotype has more than one count but fewer than ten. This chain links TRBV4-2 with TRBJ2-2; D might be TRBD2 (6 bases). The germline CDR1 and CDR2 sequences are LGHNA and YNFKEQ. The CDR3 totals 20 residues. The germline V and J ends were trimmed by 5 bases and 8 bases, with 33 bases remaining between them. The chain's CDR3 is CASSSPWGEPGPGSSGELFF. In DNA, the CDR3 is TGTGCCAGCAGCTCCCCCTGGGGGGAGCCCGGGCCAGGGTCTAGTGGGGAGCTGTTTTTT.

This clonotype came up many times. The chain joins TRBV9 to TRBJ2-5; the D gene is possibly TRBD2 (6 bases). Trimming left V 1 base short and J 5 bases short, with 15 bases between. CDR3 size: 15 residues. Germline V gene data show CDR1 as SGDLS and CDR2 as YYNGEE. Written as DNA, the CDR3 is TGTGCCAGCAGCGTAAACGCCGGGACTGTGGAGACCCAGTACTTC. This gives the protein CASSVNAGTVETQYF.

The chain recombines TRBV5-1 with TRBJ2-1, with D tentatively TRBD1 (6 bases). V lost 1 base, J lost 3 bases, and 11 bases lay in between. CDR3 length equals 15 residues. The germline gives CDR1 SGHRS, CDR2 YFSETQ. DNA of the CDR3: TGCGCCAGCAGCTTGAGCCAGGGGTACTACAATGAGCAGTTCTTC. It is translated as CASSLSQGYYNEQFF.

The V call is TRBV5-5, the J call TRBJ2-4; possibly TRBD2 for D (6 bases). The CDR3 has 15 residues. Germline values: CDR1 SGHKS, CDR2 YYEKEE (reference sequence). Trimming left V 0 bases short and J 6 bases short, with 13 bases between. DNA for the CDR3: TGTGCCAGCAGCTTGGAATTCGGGGGAGGAAACATTCAGTACTTC. Protein product: CASSLEFGGGNIQYF.

V usage is TRBV12-3 or TRBV12-4 and J usage is TRBJ2-2; D is unresolved. With 6 bases removed from V and 1 base from J, the gap between germline ends came to 9 bases. CDR3 length: 14 residues. DNA for the CDR3: TGTGCCAGCAGACCCGACGGGAACACCGGGGAGCTGTTTTTT. It translates to CASRPDGNTGELFF.

This clonotype was observed a handful of times. The rearrangement joins TRBV6-6 to TRBJ1-4; the D gene is possibly TRBD1 (6 bases). V lost 5 bases and J 7 bases, leaving 26 bases between the germline ends. The germline V gene has CDR1 MNHNY and CDR2 SVGAGI (reference sequence). The CDR3 totals 18 residues. In nucleotides, the CDR3 is TGTGCCAGCAGTCTATTCGGGTTGGGGGGCATTCGAGGTGAAAAACTGTTTTTT. It codes for CASSLFGLGGIRGEKLFF.

V gene TRBV4-1 combines with J gene TRBJ1-1; no clear D gene. Trimming shortened V by 2 bases and J by 1 base, and 14 bases separated the two germline ends. CDR1 is MGHRA, CDR2 YSYEKL, per germline. The CDR3 extends over 16 amino acids. CDR3 residues: CASSQLGGRANTEAFF. CDR3 DNA: TGCGCCAGCAGCCAACTGGGCGGACGGGCGAACACTGAAGCTTTCTTT.

The chain uses TRBV6-5 and TRBJ2-7, with unresolved D. Trimming took off 6 bases at V and 2 bases at J, with 14 bases between the two ends. The CDR3 extends over 14 amino acids. The germline V gene encodes CDR1 MNHEY and CDR2 SVGAGI. In DNA form, the CDR3 reads TGTGCCAGCAGCCAAATAGGGATACCCTACGAGCAGTACGTC. This sequence encodes CASSQIGIPYEQYV.

This clonotype showed up many times. This chain's CDR3 is CASSPGTSYEQYF. In nucleotides, the CDR3 is TGTGCCAGCTCACCGGGGACGTCGTACGAGCAGTACTTC. The chain uses TRBV18 and TRBJ2-7; D may match TRBD1 or TRBD2 (5 bases each). The ends were cut back, 3 bases at V and 4 bases at J, with 10 bases in the middle. The CDR3 covers 13 residues. Germline values: CDR1 KGHSH, CDR2 LQKENI.

In regard to this clonotype: This may stem from a read error, because a much larger clone lies one nucleotide away. V is TRBV7-3 and J is TRBJ1-1, with TRBD1 matching 11 bases. The germline V gene encodes CDR1 SGHTA and CDR2 FQGTGA. The CDR3 is made up of 12 amino acids. Trimming cost V 9 bases and J 11 bases; bases outside gene matches: 8. CDR3 in amino acids: CARKGGQGDAFF. The DNA of the CDR3 is TGTGCCAGAAAAGGGGGACAGGGGGATGCTTTCTTT. Variable domain in full (rest from reference TRBV7-3 and TRBJ1-1): GAGVSQTPSNKVTEKGKYVELRCDPISGHTALYWYRQSLGQGPEFLIYFQGTGAADDSGLPNDRFFAVRPEGSVSTLKIQRTERGDSAVYLCARKGGQGDAFFGQGTRLTVV.

V and J are TRBV6-6 and TRBJ1-4; D call uncertain. Germline V gene lookup returns CDR1 MNHNY and CDR2 SVGAGI (reference sequence). V lost 7 bases and J lost 0, with 9 bases in between. CDR3 length: 14 residues. CDR3 in amino acids: CASNPFATNEKLFF. As DNA, the CDR3 is TGTGCCAGCAACCCTTTTGCAACTAATGAAAAACTGTTTTTT.

The chain couples TRBV15 to TRBJ2-3; a weak D match, TRBD2 (6 bases). Germline-derived CDR1 and CDR2 are LNHNV and YYDKDF (reference sequence). V lost 5 bases to trimming and J lost 4 bases, with 16 bases between them. CDR3 size: 15 residues. The DNA of the CDR3 is TGTGCCACCAGCCCGGAGGGCCGTAGTGCAGATACGCAGTATTTT. Translated: CATSPEGRSADTQYF. Combining the CDR3 with reference TRBV15 and TRBJ2-3 gives the whole variable domain DAMVIQNPRYQVTQFGKPVTLSCSQTLNHNVMYWYQQKSSQAPKLLFHYYDKDFNNEADTPDNFQSRRPNTSFCFLDIRSPGLGDTAMYLCATSPEGRSADTQYFGPGTRLTVL.

In its sample, this clonotype was seen a few times. The chain links TRBV10-2 to TRBJ2-7; TRBD2 matches 8 bases. Germline V gene lookup returns CDR1 WSHSY and CDR2 SAAADI. The CDR3 is made up of 13 amino acids. V dropped 4 bases and J dropped 3; count of bases not matched to a gene: 2. CDR3 DNA sequence: TGCGCCAGCAGTGTAGCGGGGAACTACGAGCAGTACTTC. Translation: CASSVAGNYEQYF.

This clonotype was seen a handful of times. DNA for the CDR3: TGCGCCAGCAGCCCCTTTCCATCCGGGACCCGTATCTGGGAGACCCAGTACTTC. Translated, it gives CASSPFPSGTRIWETQYF. The rearrangement links TRBV5-1 to TRBJ2-5; either TRBD1 or TRBD2 may fit D (5 bases each). The germline V gene encodes CDR1 SGHRS and CDR2 YFSETQ. V lost 4 bases and J lost 5, with 27 bases in between. CDR3 length: 18 residues.

The genes are TRBV27 and TRBJ2-5; possibly TRBD1 or TRBD2 for D (6 bases each). This CDR3 is built from 13 residues. Germline CDR1 is MNHEY and CDR2 is SMNVEV (reference sequence). The V end was cut by 2 bases, the J end by 8 bases, with 12 bases between. The CDR3 DNA reads TGTGCCAGCAGTTTAAAGGAGGGGGGAACCCAGTACTTC. Its protein product is CASSLKEGGTQYF.

This clonotype came up many times. The rearrangement links TRBV7-6 to TRBJ2-5; perhaps TRBD2 as D (5 bases). The germline gives CDR1 SGHVS, CDR2 FNYEAQ. Trimming removed 5 bases at V and 2 bases at J, with 6 bases between. This CDR3 comprises 12 residues. The CDR3 spells CASSRGQETQYF. For the CDR3, the DNA is TGTGCCAGCAGCCGAGGGCAAGAGACCCAGTACTTC.

V is TRBV4-3 and J is TRBJ1-6; TRBD1 is a possible D gene (5 bases). The V end was cut by 0 bases, the J end by 10 bases, with 13 bases between. This CDR3 has 15 residues. Germline V CDR1 and CDR2: LGHNA, YSLEER. The CDR3 bases are TGCGCCAGCAGCCAAGACGGGGGGAACGGGTCACCCCTCCACTTT. Protein: CASSQDGGNGSPLHF.

This clonotype was seen a handful of times. The V gene is TRBV9, the J gene TRBJ1-2, with unresolved D. Germline V gene lookup returns CDR1 SGDLS and CDR2 YYNGEE. This CDR3 has 13 amino acids. Trimming took 3 bases from V and 6 from J, leaving 12 bases between them. CDR3 region: CASSGPGGDGYTF. In DNA form, the CDR3 reads TGTGCCAGCAGCGGGCCCGGCGGGGATGGCTACACCTTC.

The J gene is TRBJ1-4, the V gene TRBV7-6; D is undetermined. Trimming shortened V by 7 bases and J by 0 bases, and 9 bases separated the two germline ends. CDR3 length: 14 amino acids. CDR1 is SGHVS, CDR2 FNYEAQ, per germline. CDR3 DNA sequence: TGTGCCAGCAAGGAGGTCGCAACTAATGAAAAACTGTTTTTT. Amino acid sequence: CASKEVATNEKLFF. Supplemented by reference TRBV7-6 and TRBJ1-4, the full variable domain reads GAGVSQSPRYKVTKRGQDVALRCDPISGHVSLYWYRQALGQGPEFLTYFNYEAQQDKSGLPNDRFSAERPEGSISTLTIQRTEQRDSAMYRCASKEVATNEKLFFGSGTQLSVL.